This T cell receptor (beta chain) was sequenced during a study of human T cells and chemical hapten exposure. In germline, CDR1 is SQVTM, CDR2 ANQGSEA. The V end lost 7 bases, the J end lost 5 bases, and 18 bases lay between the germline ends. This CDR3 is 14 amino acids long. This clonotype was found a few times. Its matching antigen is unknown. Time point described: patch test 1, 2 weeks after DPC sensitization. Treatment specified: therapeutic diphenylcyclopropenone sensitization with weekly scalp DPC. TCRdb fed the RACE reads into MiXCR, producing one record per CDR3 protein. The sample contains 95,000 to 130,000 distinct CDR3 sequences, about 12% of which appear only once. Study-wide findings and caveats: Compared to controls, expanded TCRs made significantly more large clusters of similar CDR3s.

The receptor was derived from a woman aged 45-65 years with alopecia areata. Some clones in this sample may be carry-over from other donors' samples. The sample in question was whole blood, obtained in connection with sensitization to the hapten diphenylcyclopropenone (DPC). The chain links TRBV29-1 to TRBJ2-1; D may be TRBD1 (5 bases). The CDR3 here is CSGVRGQGDNEQFF. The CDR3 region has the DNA TGCAGCGGGGTGCGTGGACAAGGGGACAATGAGCAGTTCTTC.